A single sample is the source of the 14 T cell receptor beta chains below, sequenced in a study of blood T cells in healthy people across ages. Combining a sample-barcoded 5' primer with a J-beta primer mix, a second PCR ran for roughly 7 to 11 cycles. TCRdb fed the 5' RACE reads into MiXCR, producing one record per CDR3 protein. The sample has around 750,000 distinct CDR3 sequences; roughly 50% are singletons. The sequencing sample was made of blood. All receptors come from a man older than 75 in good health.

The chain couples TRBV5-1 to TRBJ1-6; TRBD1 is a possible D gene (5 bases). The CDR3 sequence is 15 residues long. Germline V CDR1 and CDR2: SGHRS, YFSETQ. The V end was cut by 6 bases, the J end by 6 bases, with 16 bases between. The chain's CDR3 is CASTLGHGGNSPLHF. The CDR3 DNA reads TGCGCCAGCACCCTGGGGCACGGGGGTAATTCACCCCTCCACTTT.

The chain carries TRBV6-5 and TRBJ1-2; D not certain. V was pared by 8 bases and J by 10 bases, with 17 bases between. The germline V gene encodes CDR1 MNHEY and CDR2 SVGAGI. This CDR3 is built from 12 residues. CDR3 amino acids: CASGSTNRIYTF. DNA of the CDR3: TGTGCCAGCGGGTCCACCAACCGGATCTACACCTTC.

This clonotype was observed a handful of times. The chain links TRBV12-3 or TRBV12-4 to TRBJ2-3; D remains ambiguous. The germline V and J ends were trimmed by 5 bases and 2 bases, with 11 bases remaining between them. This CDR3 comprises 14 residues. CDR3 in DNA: TGTGCCAGCAGTCCGCGGCAGATCACAGATACGCAGTATTTT. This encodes CASSPRQITDTQYF.

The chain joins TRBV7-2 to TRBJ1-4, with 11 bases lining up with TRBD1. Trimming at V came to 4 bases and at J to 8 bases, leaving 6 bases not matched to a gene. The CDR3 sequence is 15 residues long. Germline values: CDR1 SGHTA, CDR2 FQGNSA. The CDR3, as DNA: TGTGCCAGCAGCTCCTTCCGGGACAGGGGGGAAAAACTGTTTTTT. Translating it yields CASSSFRDRGEKLFF.

The CDR3 DNA reads TGTGCCAGCAGTAATCCGGGACAGGGAACCTACGAGCAGTACTTC. Translated, it gives CASSNPGQGTYEQYF. The chain links TRBV6-1 to TRBJ2-7; TRBD1 matches at 9 bases. Germline-derived CDR1 and CDR2 are MNHNS and SASEGT. This CDR3 has 15 amino acids. V dropped 5 bases and J dropped 2; count of bases not matched to a gene: 7.

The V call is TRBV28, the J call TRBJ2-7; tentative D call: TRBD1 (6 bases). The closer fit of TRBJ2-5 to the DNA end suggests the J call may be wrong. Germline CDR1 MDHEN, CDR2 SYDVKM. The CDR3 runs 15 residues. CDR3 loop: CASSLHATGQETQYF. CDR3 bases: TGTGCCAGCAGTCTTCATGCGACAGGTCAAGAGACCCAGTACTTC.

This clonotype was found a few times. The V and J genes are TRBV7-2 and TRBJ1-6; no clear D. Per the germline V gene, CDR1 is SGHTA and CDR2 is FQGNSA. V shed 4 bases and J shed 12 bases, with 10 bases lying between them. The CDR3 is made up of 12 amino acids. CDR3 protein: CASSSNREPLHF. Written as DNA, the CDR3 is TGTGCCAGCAGCTCGAACAGAGAACCCCTCCACTTT.

The CDR3 DNA follows: TGCAGCGTTGCGGTGGGGAGGGGGCAATACGAGCAGTACTTC. The encoded protein is CSVAVGRGQYEQYF. The V gene is TRBV29-1, the J gene TRBJ2-7; D might be TRBD1 or TRBD2, each matching 7 bases. Trimming took 4 bases from V and 4 from J, leaving 17 bases between them. The CDR3 is made up of 14 amino acids. CDR1 is SQVTM, CDR2 ANQGSEA, per germline.

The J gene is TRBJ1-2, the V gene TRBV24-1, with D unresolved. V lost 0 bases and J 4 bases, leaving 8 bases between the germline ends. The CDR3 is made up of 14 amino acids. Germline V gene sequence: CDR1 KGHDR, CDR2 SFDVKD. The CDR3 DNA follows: TGTGCCACCAGTGATTTGGGACGGATCTATGGCTACACCTTC. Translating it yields CATSDLGRIYGYTF.

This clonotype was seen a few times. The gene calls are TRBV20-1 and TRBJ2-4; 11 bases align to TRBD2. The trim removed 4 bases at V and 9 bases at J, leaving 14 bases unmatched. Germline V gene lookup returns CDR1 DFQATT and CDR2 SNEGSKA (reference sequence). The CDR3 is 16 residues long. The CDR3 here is CSATARRVAGGGIQYF. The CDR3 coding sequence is TGCAGTGCTACAGCCCGCCGGGTAGCGGGAGGGGGCATTCAGTACTTC.

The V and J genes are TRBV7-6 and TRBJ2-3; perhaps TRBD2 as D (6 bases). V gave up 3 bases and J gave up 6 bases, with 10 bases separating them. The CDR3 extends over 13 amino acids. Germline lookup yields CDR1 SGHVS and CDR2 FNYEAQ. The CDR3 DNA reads TGTGCCAGCAGCTTTGTTGGGGGGGATACGCAGTATTTT. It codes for CASSFVGGDTQYF.

In DNA form, the CDR3 reads TGTGCCACCAGTGCCCTAGCGGGAGCCCACAATGAGCAGTTCTTC. Translation gives CATSALAGAHNEQFF. The chain employs TRBV24-1 and TRBJ2-1, with 10 bases lining up with TRBD2. In germline, CDR1 is KGHDR, CDR2 SFDVKD. The ends lost 5 bases at V and 5 bases at J; junction bases unmatched: 5. The CDR3 extends over 15 amino acids.

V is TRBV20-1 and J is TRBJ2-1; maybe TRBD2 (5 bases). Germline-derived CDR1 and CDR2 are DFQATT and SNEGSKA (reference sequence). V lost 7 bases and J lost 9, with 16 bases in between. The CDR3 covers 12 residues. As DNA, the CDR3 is TGCAGTGGTGGGGAGAGTTATGGTGAGCAGTTCTTC. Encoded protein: CSGGESYGEQFF.

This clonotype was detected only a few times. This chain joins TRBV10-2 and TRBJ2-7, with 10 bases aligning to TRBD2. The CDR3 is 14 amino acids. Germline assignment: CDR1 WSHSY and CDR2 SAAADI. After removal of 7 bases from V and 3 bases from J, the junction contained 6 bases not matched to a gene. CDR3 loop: CASNLAGGGYEQYF. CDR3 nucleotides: TGCGCCAGCAACTTAGCGGGAGGAGGCTACGAGCAGTACTTC.